This TCR beta chain emerged from a study of shared clonotypes between healthy human individuals. Overall study context: Used for every donor were three CD4 naive, three CD4 memory, two CD8 naive and one CD8 memory plate.

The assay was run at deep level. Profiling relied on immunoSEQ multiplex PCR, and the TCRdb table lists in-frame clones only, not all of them. There are 1,500,000 or so clones in the sample; about 98.5% occur only once, and around 0.38% lies in the top ten. The germline gives CDR1 ENHRY, CDR2 SYGVKD. V lost 0 bases and J 6 bases, leaving 11 bases between the germline ends. The CDR3 consists of 14 residues. The sequenced sample was naive CD4+ T cells sorted from blood. Subset given: CD45RA+ positively selected. This sequence joins TRBV10-3 and TRBJ1-2; D may be TRBD1 (5 bases). The receptor was isolated from a man aged 25 to 40 in good health. CDR3 sequence (DNA): TGTGCCATCAGTGAGTCTGCGGGACCGGATGGCTACACCTTC. Translation gives CAISESAGPDGYTF.